The text below deals with one T cell receptor beta chain. The antigen is unknown. At one of its ends the junction is not consistent with the germline gene, which may arise from a read error. The CDR3 has 14 amino acids. The germline gives CDR1 LGHNA, CDR2 YNFKEQ. The record originates from a study of cytomegalovirus exposure and HLA in healthy donors. Study-wide context: Sequencing of 150 million to 200 million T cells in an earlier analysis found around 120 million unique TCR beta sequences.

Whole-study results and caveats: Further analysis, carried out later, found HLA-associated TCR beta chains more clonally expanded than equally common other chains.

With 60 Vbeta and 13 Jbeta primers, the PCR was carried out. Original handling: About 11 million of about 88 million unique TCR beta chains were shared, per a later count. Some clones are missing from TCRdb's copy, which holds only in-frame ones; the method was immunoSEQ multiplex PCR. For V, J and clone size, that table is used; D and trimming come from the DNA. This sample has roughly 150,000 clones, with roughly 82% found just once. The specimen sequenced was PBMCs. The TCR sequence derives from a male donor in good health and CMV-seronegative. The V and J genes are TRBV4-2 and TRBJ2-7, with a possible D match to TRBD2 (6 bases). The DNA for the CDR3 is TGTGCCAGCAGTCAAGCCGGGACTCACTACGAGCAGTACTTC. The encoded protein is CASSQAGTHYEQYF.